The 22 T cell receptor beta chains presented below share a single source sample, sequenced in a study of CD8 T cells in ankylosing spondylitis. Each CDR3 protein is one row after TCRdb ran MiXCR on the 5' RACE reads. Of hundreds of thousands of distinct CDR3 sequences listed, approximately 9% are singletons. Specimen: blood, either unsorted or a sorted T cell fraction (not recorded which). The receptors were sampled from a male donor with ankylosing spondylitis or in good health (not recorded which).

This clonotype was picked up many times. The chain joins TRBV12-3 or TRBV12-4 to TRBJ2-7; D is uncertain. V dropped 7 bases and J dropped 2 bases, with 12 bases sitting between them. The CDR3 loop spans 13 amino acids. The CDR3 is CASTLDGTYEQYF. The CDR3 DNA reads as TGTGCCAGCACCCTGGACGGAACCTACGAGCAGTACTTC.

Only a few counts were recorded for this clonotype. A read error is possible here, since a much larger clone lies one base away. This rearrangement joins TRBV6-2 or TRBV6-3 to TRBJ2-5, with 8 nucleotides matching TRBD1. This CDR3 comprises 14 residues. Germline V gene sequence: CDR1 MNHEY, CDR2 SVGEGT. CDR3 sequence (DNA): TGTGCCAGCAGTTTCCAGGGGGCCCAAGAGCCCCAGTACTTC. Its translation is CASSFQGAQEPQYF.

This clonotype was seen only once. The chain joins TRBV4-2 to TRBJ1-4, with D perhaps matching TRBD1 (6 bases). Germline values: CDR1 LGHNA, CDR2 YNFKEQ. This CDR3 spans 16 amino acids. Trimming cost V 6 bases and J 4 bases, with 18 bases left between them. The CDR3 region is CASREGETGYNEKLFF. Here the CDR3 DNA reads TGTGCCAGCAGGGAGGGGGAGACAGGCTATAATGAAAAACTGTTTTTT.

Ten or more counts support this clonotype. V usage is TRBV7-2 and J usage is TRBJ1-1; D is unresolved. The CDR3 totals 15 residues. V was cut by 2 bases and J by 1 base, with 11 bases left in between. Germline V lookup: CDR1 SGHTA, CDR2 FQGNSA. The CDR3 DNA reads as TGTGCCAGCAGCTTACACGGCCGACCGAACACTGAAGCTTTCTTT. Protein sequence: CASSLHGRPNTEAFF.

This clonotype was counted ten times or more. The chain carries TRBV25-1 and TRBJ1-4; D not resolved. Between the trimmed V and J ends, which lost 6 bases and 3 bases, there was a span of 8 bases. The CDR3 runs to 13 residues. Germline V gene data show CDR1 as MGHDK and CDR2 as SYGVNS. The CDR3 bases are TGTGCCAGCAGCATGAATGCTAATGAAAAACTGTTTTTT. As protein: CASSMNANEKLFF.

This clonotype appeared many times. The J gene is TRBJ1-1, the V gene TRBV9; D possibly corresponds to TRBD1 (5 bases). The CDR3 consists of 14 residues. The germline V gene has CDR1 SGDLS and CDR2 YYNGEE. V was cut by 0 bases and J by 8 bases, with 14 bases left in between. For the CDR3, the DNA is TGTGCCAGCAGCGTAGAGGCCAGGGCTAACGAAGCTTTCTTT. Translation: CASSVEARANEAFF.

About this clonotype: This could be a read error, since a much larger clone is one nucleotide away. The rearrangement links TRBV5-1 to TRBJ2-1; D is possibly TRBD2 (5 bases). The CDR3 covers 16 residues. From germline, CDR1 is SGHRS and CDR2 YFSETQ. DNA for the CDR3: TGCGCCAGCGGCTTGGTAGCTAGCTCGTACCGCAATGAGCAGTTCTTC. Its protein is CASGLVASSYRNEQFF.

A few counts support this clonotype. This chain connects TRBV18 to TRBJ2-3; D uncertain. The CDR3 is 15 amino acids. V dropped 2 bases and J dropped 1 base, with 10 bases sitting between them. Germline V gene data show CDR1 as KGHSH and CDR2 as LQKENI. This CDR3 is CASSPNQVGTDTQYF. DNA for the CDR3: TGTGCCAGCTCACCAAATCAGGTTGGCACAGATACGCAGTATTTT.

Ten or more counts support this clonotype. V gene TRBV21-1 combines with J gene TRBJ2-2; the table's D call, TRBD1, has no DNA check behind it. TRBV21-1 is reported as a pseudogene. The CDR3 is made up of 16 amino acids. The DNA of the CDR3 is TGTGCCAGCAGCAAATTCCGGGACAGGGAGTCCGGGGAGCTGTTTTTT. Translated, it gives CASSKFRDRESGELFF.

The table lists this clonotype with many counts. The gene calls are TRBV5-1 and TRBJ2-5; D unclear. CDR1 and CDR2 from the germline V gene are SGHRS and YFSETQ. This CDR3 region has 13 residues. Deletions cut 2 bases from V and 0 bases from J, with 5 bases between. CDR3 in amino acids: CASSLQNQETQYF. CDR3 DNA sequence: TGCGCCAGCAGCTTACAGAACCAAGAGACCCAGTACTTC.

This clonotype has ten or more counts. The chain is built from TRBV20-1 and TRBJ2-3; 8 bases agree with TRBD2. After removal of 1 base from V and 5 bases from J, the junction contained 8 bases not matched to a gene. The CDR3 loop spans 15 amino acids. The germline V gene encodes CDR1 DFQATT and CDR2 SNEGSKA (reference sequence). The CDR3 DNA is TGCAGTGCTAGAGGTCGAAGCGGGAGAGGAGATACGCAGTATTTT. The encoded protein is CSARGRSGRGDTQYF.

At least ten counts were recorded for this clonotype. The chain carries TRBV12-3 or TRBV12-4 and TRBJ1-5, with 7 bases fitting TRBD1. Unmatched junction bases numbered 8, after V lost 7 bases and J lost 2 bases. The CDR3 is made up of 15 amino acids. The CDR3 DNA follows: TGTGCCAGCACCAGACAGGGCCTGGGCAATCAGCCCCAGCATTTT. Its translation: CASTRQGLGNQPQHF.

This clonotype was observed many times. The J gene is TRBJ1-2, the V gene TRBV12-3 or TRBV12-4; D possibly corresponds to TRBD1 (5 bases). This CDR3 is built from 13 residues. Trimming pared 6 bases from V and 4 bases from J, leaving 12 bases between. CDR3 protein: CASRSGPSYGYTF. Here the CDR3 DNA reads TGTGCCAGCAGATCGGGGCCGAGCTATGGCTACACCTTC.

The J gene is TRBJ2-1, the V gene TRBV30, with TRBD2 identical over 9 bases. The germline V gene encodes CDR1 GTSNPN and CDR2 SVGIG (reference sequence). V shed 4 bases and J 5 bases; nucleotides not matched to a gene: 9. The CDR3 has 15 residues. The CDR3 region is CAWTPGLATHNEQFF. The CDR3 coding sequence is TGTGCCTGGACCCCGGGACTAGCTACTCACAATGAGCAGTTCTTC.

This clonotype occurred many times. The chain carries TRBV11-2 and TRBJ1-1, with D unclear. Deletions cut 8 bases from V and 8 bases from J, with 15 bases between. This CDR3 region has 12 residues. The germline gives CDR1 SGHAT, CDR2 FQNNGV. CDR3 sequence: CASVTRSSEAFF. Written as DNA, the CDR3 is TGTGCCAGCGTCACCAGAAGCTCCGAAGCTTTCTTT. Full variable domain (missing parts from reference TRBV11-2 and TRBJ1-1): EAGVAQSPRYKIIEKRQSVAFWCNPISGHATLYWYQQILGQGPKLLIQFQNNGVVDDSQLPKDRFSAERLKGVDSTLKIQPAKLEDSAVYLCASVTRSSEAFFGQGTRLTVV.

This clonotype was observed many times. The CDR3 here is CASSARGASSGNTIYF. DNA of the CDR3: TGTGCCAGCAGTGCCCGGGGTGCTAGCTCTGGAAACACCATATATTTT. V usage is TRBV12-3 or TRBV12-4 and J usage is TRBJ1-3; no definite D call. There are 16 residues in the CDR3. V dropped 5 bases and J dropped 0 bases, with 14 bases sitting between them.

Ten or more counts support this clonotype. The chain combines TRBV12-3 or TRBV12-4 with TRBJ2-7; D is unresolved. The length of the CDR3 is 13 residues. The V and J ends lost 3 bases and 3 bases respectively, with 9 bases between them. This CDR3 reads CASSLNSDYEQYF. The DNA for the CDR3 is TGTGCCAGCAGTTTGAACAGTGACTACGAGCAGTACTTC.

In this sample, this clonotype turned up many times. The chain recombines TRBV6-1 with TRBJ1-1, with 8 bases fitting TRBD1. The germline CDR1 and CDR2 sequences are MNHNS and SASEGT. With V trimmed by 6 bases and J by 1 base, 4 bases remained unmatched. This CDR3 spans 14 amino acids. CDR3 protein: CASRAGTGNTEAFF. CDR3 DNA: TGTGCCAGCAGGGCAGGGACAGGGAACACTGAAGCTTTCTTT.

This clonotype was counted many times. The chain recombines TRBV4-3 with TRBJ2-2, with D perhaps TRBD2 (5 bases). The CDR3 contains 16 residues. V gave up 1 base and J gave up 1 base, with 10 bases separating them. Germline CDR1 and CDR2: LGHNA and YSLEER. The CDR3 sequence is CASSQGIGKNTGELFF. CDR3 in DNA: TGCGCCAGCAGCCAAGGGATCGGGAAGAACACCGGGGAGCTGTTTTTT.

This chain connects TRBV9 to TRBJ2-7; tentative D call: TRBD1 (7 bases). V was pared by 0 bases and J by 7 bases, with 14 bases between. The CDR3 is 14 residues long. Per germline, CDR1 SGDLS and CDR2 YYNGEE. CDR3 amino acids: CASSVGTGAGEQYF. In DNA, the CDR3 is TGTGCCAGCAGCGTAGGAACAGGGGCGGGGGAGCAGTACTTC.

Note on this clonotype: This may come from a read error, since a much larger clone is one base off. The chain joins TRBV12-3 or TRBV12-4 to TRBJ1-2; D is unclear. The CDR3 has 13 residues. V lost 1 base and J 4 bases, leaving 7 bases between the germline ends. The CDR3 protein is CASSLEELYGYTF. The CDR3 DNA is TGTGCCAGCAGTTTAGAGGAACTCTATGGCTACACCTTC.

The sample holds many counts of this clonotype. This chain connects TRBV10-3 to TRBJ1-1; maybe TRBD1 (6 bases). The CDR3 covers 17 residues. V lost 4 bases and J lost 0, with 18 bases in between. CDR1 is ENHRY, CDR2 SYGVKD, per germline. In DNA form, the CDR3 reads TGTGCCATCAGTGTCTTCCGGCGACAGGATTTGAACACTGAAGCTTTCTTT. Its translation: CAISVFRRQDLNTEAFF.